This T cell receptor beta chain derives from a study of blood T cell repertoires in COVID-19. The ends were cut back, 0 bases at V and 5 bases at J, with 14 bases in the middle. Germline values: CDR1 LGHDT, CDR2 YNNKEL (reference sequence). This CDR3 is 16 amino acids long. The repertoire was sequenced with immunoSEQ multiplex PCR; TCRdb's copy has only in-frame clones and lacks some. The table records about 160,000 clones, around 90% of them present only once. This sequence joins TRBV3-1 (or the pseudogene TRBV3-2) and TRBJ1-5; a weak D match, TRBD1 (6 bases). The sequenced sample was peripheral blood. The TCR comes from a woman aged 55-69 years with active or convalescent COVID-19. CDR3 nucleotides: TGTGCCAGCAGCCAAGATCCTACAGGGTGGTATCAGCCCCAGCATTTT. Residues: CASSQDPTGWYQPQHF.